What follows describes a single T cell receptor (beta chain). The antigen is not known. TCRdb's copy holds only in-frame clones and misses some; the assay was immunoSEQ multiplex PCR. The sample lists tens of thousands of clones, roughly 86% occurring once. The entry originates in a study of memory CD8 T cells in hepatitis C reinfection. Study as a whole: Pre-reinfection sampling occurred 55 to 20 weeks ahead of detected reinfection. Regarding the study as a whole: With five or six donors, public clonotype conclusions could not be definitive.

Time point given: pre-reinfection, 55 to 20 weeks before reinfection detection. The sorted cells went straight to TCR sequencing with no prior in vitro expansion. At all three reinfection time points, viable CD3+ CD8+ CD45RO- cells from two donors served as controls. The CDR3 runs 16 residues. Germline CDR1 and CDR2: LGHNT and FRNRAP. Between the trimmed V and J ends, which lost 0 bases and 3 bases, there was a span of 12 bases. This receptor was taken from a man aged 18 to 29 with hepatitis C virus infection. The chain links TRBV12-5 to TRBJ2-1, with D tentatively TRBD2 (6 bases). Sequenced: naive CD8+ T cells sorted from blood. The CDR3 protein is CASGLVTGESYNEQFF. As DNA, the CDR3 is TGTGCTAGTGGTTTGGTTACGGGAGAAAGCTACAATGAGCAGTTCTTC.